This T cell receptor (beta chain) was identified in a study of regulatory dendritic cells for organ transplantation. CFSE-labeled sorted T cells met regulatory or mature dendritic cells for 4 to 6 days. TCRdb's table, derived via immunoSEQ multiplex PCR, lists solely in-frame clones and lacks some. This table has about 20,000 clones, 80% to 90% appearing once. In regard to this clone: Its antigen is unknown.

This CDR3 contains 13 residues. Between the trimmed V and J ends, which lost 9 bases and 0 bases, there was a span of 11 bases. Germline lookup yields CDR1 MNHEY and CDR2 SVGAGI. The TCR comes from a human donor in good health. The chain recombines TRBV6-5 with TRBJ2-5; tentatively, D is TRBD1 or TRBD2 (5 bases each). Sequenced material: naive CD4+ T cells from blood cultured with regulatory dendritic cells. Subset given: CD45RA+ naive T cells. The CDR3 here is CASCRGNQETQYF. CDR3 DNA: TGTGCCAGTTGCCGGGGCAACCAAGAGACCCAGTACTTC.